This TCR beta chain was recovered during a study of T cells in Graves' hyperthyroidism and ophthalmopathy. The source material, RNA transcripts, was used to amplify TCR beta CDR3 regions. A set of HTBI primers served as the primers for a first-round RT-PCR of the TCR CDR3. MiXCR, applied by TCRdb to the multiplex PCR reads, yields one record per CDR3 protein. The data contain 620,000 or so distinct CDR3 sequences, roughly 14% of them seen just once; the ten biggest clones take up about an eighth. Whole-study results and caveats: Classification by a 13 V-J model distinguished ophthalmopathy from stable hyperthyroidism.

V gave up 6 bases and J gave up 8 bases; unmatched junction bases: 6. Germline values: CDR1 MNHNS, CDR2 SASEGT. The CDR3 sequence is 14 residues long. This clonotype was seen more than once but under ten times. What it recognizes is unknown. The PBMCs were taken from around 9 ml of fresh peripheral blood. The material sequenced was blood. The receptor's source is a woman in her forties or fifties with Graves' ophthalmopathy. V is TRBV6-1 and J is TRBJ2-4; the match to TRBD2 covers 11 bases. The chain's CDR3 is CASRIAGGPDIQYF. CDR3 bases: TGTGCCAGCAGAATAGCGGGAGGGCCTGACATTCAGTACTTC.